The clone carrying this T cell receptor (beta chain) was observed once. In the study's own analysis: Counts of nucleated cells, estimated from reference gene primer amplification, were obtained. Produced via immunoSEQ multiplex PCR; TCRdb's table is partial and in-frame only. V, J and clone size are taken as reported in that table, and D and trimming were inferred from the DNA itself. The sample has approximately 76,000 clones; around 86% are singletons. Trimming cost V 3 bases and J 5 bases, with 7 bases left between them. The CDR3 consists of 12 residues. This entry comes from a study of blood T cell repertoires in COVID-19. The wider study: Sites in the United States, Italy and Spain provided acute and convalescent COVID-19 samples. Nucleic acid was either cDNA or gDNA, and it came from T cells, B-cell-depleted T cells, or PBMCs.

Sequencing was performed on peripheral blood. The chain employs TRBV12-3 or TRBV12-4 and TRBJ1-2; D is undetermined. This TCR came from a woman aged 60-75 years with acute or convalescent COVID-19. The CDR3 loop is CASSFRGYGYTF. CDR3 DNA sequence: TGTGCCAGCAGTTTTCGGGGTTATGGCTACACCTTC.